This is a list of T cell receptor beta chains from one sample in a study of T cell changes during pregnancy in multiple sclerosis. Using immunoSEQ multiplex PCR, the repertoire was profiled, and TCRdb retains in-frame clones only, with some absent. The data contain roughly 110,000 clones, 92% of them singletons. Sequences were derived from peripheral blood, sampled after pregnancy. The receptors derive from a female donor with multiple sclerosis, enrolled in a pregnancy study. The CDR3 runs from the conserved cysteine through the conserved F or W. The order of the fields is V gene, J gene, CDR3 protein.

v_call: TRBV10-3
j_call: TRBJ2-3
cdr3_aa: CAISERLAGGSPDTQYF

v_call: TRBV2
j_call: TRBJ2-5
cdr3_aa: CASSAPSTGSGETQYF

v_call: TRBV6-4
j_call: TRBJ1-4
cdr3_aa: CARLRGGWVEKLFF

v_call: TRBV6-1
j_call: TRBJ2-7
cdr3_aa: CASSSRGVYEQYF

v_call: TRBV12-5
j_call: TRBJ2-3
cdr3_aa: CASASGLAGRADTQYF

v_call: TRBV2
j_call: TRBJ1-2
cdr3_aa: CASSATGMDGYTF

v_call: TRBV6-1
j_call: TRBJ2-6
cdr3_aa: CASSEPSRGSGANVLTF

v_call: TRBV28
j_call: TRBJ2-5
cdr3_aa: CASSLFGGVDETQYF

v_call: TRBV10-3
j_call: TRBJ1-1
cdr3_aa: CAITPRLDTEAFF

v_call: TRBV4-2
j_call: TRBJ1-2
cdr3_aa: CASSQDPGQVYGYTF

v_call: TRBV5-1
j_call: TRBJ2-2
cdr3_aa: CASNRGGGNTGELFF

v_call: TRBV30
j_call: TRBJ1-5
cdr3_aa: CAWQQGGGQPQHF

v_call: TRBV2
j_call: TRBJ2-3
cdr3_aa: CASSGGTSGGITDTQYF

v_call: TRBV28
j_call: TRBJ2-3
cdr3_aa: CASSRPGQGSDTQYF

v_call: TRBV9
j_call: TRBJ1-1
cdr3_aa: CASSALNTEAFF

v_call: TRBV6-1
j_call: TRBJ1-1
cdr3_aa: CASSERKGGNTEAFF

v_call: TRBV29-1
j_call: TRBJ2-7
cdr3_aa: CSVEDVQGGPYEQYF

v_call: TRBV28
j_call: TRBJ1-2
cdr3_aa: CASSLSPPRDSWYGYTF

v_call: TRBV19
j_call: TRBJ1-1
cdr3_aa: CASSIQGTEAFF

v_call: TRBV4-2
j_call: TRBJ1-5
cdr3_aa: CASSPRVGQPQHF

v_call: TRBV27
j_call: TRBJ2-7
cdr3_aa: CASSFQTGGRRGNEQYF

v_call: TRBV15
j_call: TRBJ1-2
cdr3_aa: CATSRVGGQGGYTF

v_call: TRBV7-6
j_call: TRBJ2-5
cdr3_aa: CASSSAGGREYF

v_call: TRBV9
j_call: TRBJ2-3
cdr3_aa: CASSRGTGGTDTQYF

v_call: TRBV25-1
j_call: TRBJ1-2
cdr3_aa: CASTDQGGKYGYTF

v_call: TRBV7-6
j_call: TRBJ1-3
cdr3_aa: CASSYGTLRAGNTIYF

v_call: TRBV9
j_call: TRBJ2-7
cdr3_aa: CASSVGASPYEQYF

v_call: TRBV2
j_call: TRBJ1-1
cdr3_aa: CASRTGHRGNTEAFF

v_call: TRBV7-9
j_call: TRBJ1-3
cdr3_aa: CASSKRTGPSSGNTIYF

v_call: TRBV21-1
j_call: TRBJ2-2
cdr3_aa: CASSKGTSGSGELFF

v_call: TRBV5-1
j_call: TRBJ2-3
cdr3_aa: CASSVGGGSDTQYF

v_call: TRBV27
j_call: TRBJ2-7
cdr3_aa: CASTPGTGRNYEQYF

v_call: TRBV7-2
j_call: TRBJ1-6
cdr3_aa: CASSLEGASNSPLHF

v_call: TRBV9
j_call: TRBJ1-1
cdr3_aa: CASSPRQGTEAFF

v_call: TRBV2
j_call: TRBJ1-5
cdr3_aa: CASSEGAGSGQPQHF

v_call: TRBV10-2
j_call: TRBJ2-1
cdr3_aa: CASSEEATLREQFF

v_call: TRBV9
j_call: TRBJ1-2
cdr3_aa: CASSRLGGSYTF

v_call: TRBV7-9
j_call: TRBJ1-2
cdr3_aa: CASSLEAGQGTF

v_call: TRBV11-3
j_call: TRBJ2-1
cdr3_aa: CASSFWTSGIYEQFF

v_call: TRBV19
j_call: TRBJ2-1
cdr3_aa: CASSIFGGEDEQFF

v_call: TRBV7-9
j_call: TRBJ1-2
cdr3_aa: CASSQPTGLYGYTF

v_call: TRBV28
j_call: TRBJ2-1
cdr3_aa: CASSITGSSYNEQFF

v_call: TRBV5-1
j_call: TRBJ2-2
cdr3_aa: CASSLASRRNTGELFF

v_call: TRBV2
j_call: TRBJ2-1
cdr3_aa: CASSERGLAGGGEQFF

v_call: TRBV6-1
j_call: TRBJ2-7
cdr3_aa: CASSQDRVSYEQYF

v_call: TRBV28
j_call: TRBJ1-4
cdr3_aa: CASSLGGFKGEKLFF

v_call: TRBV6-6
j_call: TRBJ2-7
cdr3_aa: CASSNLAGTGDHEQYF

v_call: TRBV2
j_call: TRBJ2-3
cdr3_aa: CASSARTSGGLTSTDTQYF

v_call: TRBV28
j_call: TRBJ1-2
cdr3_aa: CASSSNYGYTF

v_call: TRBV7-9
j_call: TRBJ1-1
cdr3_aa: CASSPPRGAAEAFF